Following are 3 T cell receptor beta chains from one sample sequenced in a study of human CD8 memory T cell subsets. Libraries of TCR beta chains were produced by 5' RACE (UMI-labeled). From its re-call of the 5' RACE reads, TCRdb lists each CDR3 protein once, without DNA. The sample table includes about 6,700 distinct CDR3 sequences. TPEX cells were exhausted-like CCR7+ PD-1+ TIGIT+ early memory CD8+ T cells. Sequencing was performed on CD8+ T cells from PBMCs. Source of these receptors: a human donor in good health.

Considering frequency, this clonotype is medium-sized. The chain couples TRBV7-8 to TRBJ2-3; lacking DNA, the TRBD1 call made by TCRdb goes unchecked. Germline CDR1 is SGHVS and CDR2 is FQNEAQ. This CDR3 spans 14 amino acids. The CDR3 is CASSLTGGTDTQYF.

The chain employs TRBV28 and TRBJ2-1; without DNA, the TCRdb call of TRBD1 cannot be checked. The length of the CDR3 is 15 residues. Germline lookup yields CDR1 MDHEN and CDR2 SYDVKM. CDR3 amino acids: CASSLYGGALNEQFF.

The chain carries TRBV14 and TRBJ2-5. The CDR3 is made up of 13 amino acids. Germline V gene sequence: CDR1 SGHDN, CDR2 FVKESK. CDR3 region: CASSLWDYETQYF.